The clone carrying this TCR beta chain was recorded many times. Its antigen remains unknown. This sample is part of a study of T-cell reconstitution after alpha-beta-depleted transplantation in children. Germline CDR1 and CDR2: DFQATT and SNEGSKA (reference sequence). Deletions cut 5 bases from V and 5 bases from J, with 6 bases between. The CDR3 extends over 11 amino acids. Molecular barcoding with unique molecular identifiers was used for the TCRbeta library. TCRdb reprocessed the PCR reads via MiXCR and lists one record per CDR3 protein. The sample gives 200,000 to 250,000 distinct CDR3 sequences, under 13% of which show up once; 28% is in the top ten. Study-level points and caveats: The authors attributed T-cell counts and diversity one year after transplant mostly to newly produced T cells. Expanded graft clones, several hundred of them, were reportedly the source of alpha-beta T cells about two months after transplant. Some patients showed high day-60 TCRbeta diversity, which derived from surviving recipient T cells and thymic progenitors.

V gene TRBV20-1 combines with J gene TRBJ1-4; D is possibly TRBD1 (5 bases). The sequence was collected from a child in the first two years of life with acute myeloid leukemia, due to receive a stem cell transplant. This material consisted of PBMCs, taken before TCRalphabeta/CD19-depleted stem cell transplant. The CDR3 protein is CSAAGNEKLFF. The CDR3 DNA follows: TGCAGTGCTGCAGGGAATGAAAAACTGTTTTTT.